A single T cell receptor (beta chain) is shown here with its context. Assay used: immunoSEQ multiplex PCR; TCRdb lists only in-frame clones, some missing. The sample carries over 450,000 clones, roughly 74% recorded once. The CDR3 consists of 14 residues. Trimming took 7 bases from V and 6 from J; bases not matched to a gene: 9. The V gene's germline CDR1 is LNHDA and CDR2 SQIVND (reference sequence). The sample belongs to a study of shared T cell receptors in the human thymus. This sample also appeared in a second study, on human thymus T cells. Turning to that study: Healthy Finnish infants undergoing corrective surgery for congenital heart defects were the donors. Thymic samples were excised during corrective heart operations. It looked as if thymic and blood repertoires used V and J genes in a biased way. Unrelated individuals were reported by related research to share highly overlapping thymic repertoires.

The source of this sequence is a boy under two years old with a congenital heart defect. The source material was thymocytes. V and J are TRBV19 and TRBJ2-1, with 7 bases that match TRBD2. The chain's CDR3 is CASIPGRSSNEQFF. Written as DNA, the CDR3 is TGTGCCAGTATTCCCGGGAGGTCTTCCAATGAGCAGTTCTTC.